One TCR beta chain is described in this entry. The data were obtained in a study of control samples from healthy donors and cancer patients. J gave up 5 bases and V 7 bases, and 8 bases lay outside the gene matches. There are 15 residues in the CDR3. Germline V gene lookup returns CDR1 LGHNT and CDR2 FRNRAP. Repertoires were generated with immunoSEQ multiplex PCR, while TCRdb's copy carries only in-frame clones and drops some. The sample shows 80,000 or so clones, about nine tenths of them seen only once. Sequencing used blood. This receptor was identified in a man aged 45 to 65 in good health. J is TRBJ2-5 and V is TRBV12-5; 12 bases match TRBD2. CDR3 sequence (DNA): TGTGCTAGTGTTCTAGCGGGGGGGCGGGGGGAGACCCAGTACTTC. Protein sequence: CASVLAGGRGETQYF.